This entry lists 30 T cell receptor beta chains sequenced from one sample in a study of patients and donors after allogeneic stem cell transplantation. From the RT-PCR reads, TCRdb called clonotypes with MiXCR, one entry per CDR3 protein. In the table there are hundreds of thousands of distinct CDR3 sequences, roughly 38% of which are singletons. Sequencing was done on a sample of blood, either unsorted or a sorted T cell fraction (not recorded which). These receptors were collected from a human donor who was either an allogeneic HSCT recipient or a stem cell or donor lymphocyte infusion donor (not recorded which). It is not recorded whose cells these are; they may come from a transplant donor.

This chain connects TRBV29-1 to TRBJ2-7, with 7 bases lining up with TRBD1. Germline V gene lookup returns CDR1 SQVTM and CDR2 ANQGSEA. CDR3 length equals 11 residues. V was pared by 7 bases and J by 5 bases, with 5 bases of the junction left unmatched. CDR3 loop: CSAYDRDEQYF. The CDR3 region has the DNA TGCAGCGCGTACGACAGGGACGAGCAGTACTTC.

The V gene is TRBV7-9, the J gene TRBJ2-6; D gene uncertain. The CDR3 sequence is 17 residues long. The germline gives CDR1 SEHNR, CDR2 FQNEAQ (reference sequence). The ends were cut back, 6 bases at V and 0 bases at J, with 15 bases in the middle. CDR3 DNA sequence: TGTGCCAGCAGTACCACGGATGGGTTCTCTGGGGCCAACGTCCTGACTTTC. This translates into CASSTTDGFSGANVLTF.

The chain combines TRBV7-8 with TRBJ1-4, with D possibly matching TRBD1 (6 bases). V gave up 0 bases and J gave up 4 bases, with 9 bases separating them. This CDR3 spans 15 amino acids. Germline V gene lookup returns CDR1 SGHVS and CDR2 FQNEAQ. CDR3 protein: CASSLAYRVNEKLFF. CDR3 DNA: TGTGCCAGCAGCTTAGCGTACAGGGTTAATGAAAAACTGTTTTTT.

This clonotype has a handful of counts. The rearrangement uses TRBV5-1 and TRBJ2-3; 8 positions agree with TRBD1. V lost 4 bases and J lost 3; bases outside the gene matches: 13. CDR1 and CDR2 from the germline V gene are SGHRS and YFSETQ. The CDR3 contains 17 residues. The CDR3 region has the DNA TGCGCCAGCAGCCCCATCACAGGGGGTGACGGAACAGATACGCAGTATTTT. This gives the protein CASSPITGGDGTDTQYF.

The chain links TRBV19 to TRBJ2-3, with 7 nucleotides matching TRBD2. V gave up 5 bases and J gave up 8 bases; unmatched junction bases: 7. The length of the CDR3 is 13 residues. Germline loops: CDR1 LNHDA, CDR2 SQIVND (reference sequence). The CDR3 is CASSPLGGSTQYF. The DNA of the CDR3 is TGTGCCAGTAGTCCCCTGGGGGGGAGTACGCAGTATTTT.

This clonotype was observed a few times. V and J are TRBV18 and TRBJ1-2; 9 nucleotides align to TRBD1. With 1 base clipped from V and 8 bases from J, the junction kept 5 bases outside the gene matches. The CDR3 runs to 14 residues. Germline V gene data show CDR1 as KGHSH and CDR2 as LQKENI. This chain's CDR3 is CASSPRRDREGYTF. The CDR3 coding sequence is TGTGCCAGCTCACCACGAAGGGACAGGGAAGGCTACACCTTC.

This clonotype was counted only a few times. This chain joins TRBV29-1 and TRBJ1-6; D uncertain. Germline-derived CDR1 and CDR2 are SQVTM and ANQGSEA. The CDR3 consists of 13 residues. V lost 6 bases, J lost 11 bases, and 17 bases lay in between. CDR3 DNA sequence: TGCAGCGTCCAAATAGGAGGCGAGACACCCCTCCACTTT. Protein sequence: CSVQIGGETPLHF.

The chain uses TRBV14 and TRBJ1-1; D possibly corresponds to TRBD1 (6 bases). From germline, CDR1 is SGHDN and CDR2 FVKESK. V was shortened by 2 bases and J by 0 bases, with 10 bases between the two germline ends. The CDR3 runs to 15 residues. The CDR3 DNA sequence: TGTGCCAGCAGCCAACCGGGACACATGAACACTGAAGCTTTCTTT. Protein sequence: CASSQPGHMNTEAFF.

The V gene is TRBV29-1, the J gene TRBJ2-7; 7 nucleotides line up with TRBD1. Germline V gives CDR1 SQVTM, CDR2 ANQGSEA. CDR3 length equals 13 residues. J lost 2 bases, V lost 1 base, and 2 bases had no gene match. The CDR3 loop is CSVEGDRTYEQYF. The CDR3, as DNA: TGCAGCGTTGAAGGGGACAGAACCTACGAGCAGTACTTC.

The V and J genes are TRBV4-2 and TRBJ1-1; TRBD1 might be the D (6 bases). Germline V lookup: CDR1 LGHNA, CDR2 YNFKEQ. The CDR3 has 16 amino acids. The ends were cut back, 0 bases at V and 0 bases at J, with 11 bases in the middle. The CDR3 is CASSQDSGQMNTEAFF. The CDR3 DNA is TGTGCCAGCAGCCAAGATAGCGGACAGATGAACACTGAAGCTTTCTTT.

The rearrangement uses TRBV5-6 and TRBJ2-1, with D hard to call. The CDR3 loop spans 18 amino acids. V lost 1 base and J 3 bases, leaving 20 bases between the germline ends. Germline V gene lookup returns CDR1 SGHDT and CDR2 YYEEEE. CDR3 residues: CASSLYLARVSFYNEQFF. CDR3 bases: TGTGCCAGCAGCTTGTATTTGGCTAGAGTCTCCTTCTACAATGAGCAGTTCTTC.

The chain couples TRBV5-1 to TRBJ1-2, with 10 bases fitting TRBD1. The CDR3 sequence is 14 residues long. Trimming cost V 4 bases and J 5 bases; bases outside gene matches: 5. CDR1 and CDR2 from the germline V gene are SGHRS and YFSETQ. CDR3 residues: CASSPLGQGYGYTF. The DNA of the CDR3 is TGCGCCAGCAGCCCCCTGGGACAGGGGTATGGCTACACCTTC. Variable domain in full (rest from reference TRBV5-1 and TRBJ1-2): KAGVTQTPRYLIKTRGQQVTLSCSPISGHRSVSWYQQTPGQGLQFLFEYFSETQRNKGNFPGRFSGRQFSNSRSEMNVSTLELGDSALYLCASSPLGQGYGYTFGSGTRLTVV.

This clonotype was seen a few times. The chain has TRBV9 and TRBJ1-2; possibly TRBD1 for D (5 bases). Between the trimmed V and J ends, which lost 5 bases and 2 bases, there was a span of 16 bases. Germline CDR1 is SGDLS and CDR2 is YYNGEE. The CDR3 totals 15 residues. The CDR3 reads CASSLRIEGNYGYTF. CDR3 DNA sequence: TGTGCCAGCAGTCTCAGGATCGAGGGGAACTATGGCTACACCTTC.

This chain uses TRBV19 with TRBJ1-4; perhaps TRBD1 as D (5 bases). The CDR3 length is 12 residues. With 6 bases removed from V and 4 bases from J, the gap between germline ends came to 6 bases. Germline lookup yields CDR1 LNHDA and CDR2 SQIVND (reference sequence). CDR3 loop: CASRGDNEKLFF. CDR3 nucleotide sequence: TGTGCCAGTAGAGGGGATAATGAAAAACTGTTTTTT.

This clonotype was seen a few times. J is TRBJ1-2 and V is TRBV20-1; no reliable D call. From germline, CDR1 is DFQATT and CDR2 SNEGSKA (reference sequence). V dropped 3 bases and J dropped 2 bases, with 7 bases sitting between them. The CDR3 has 12 amino acids. CDR3 nucleotide sequence: TGCAGTGCTAGTTCCAGCAACTATGGCTACACCTTC. Residues: CSASSSNYGYTF.

A few counts support this clonotype. The rearrangement uses TRBV12-3 or TRBV12-4 and TRBJ1-5; D might be TRBD1 (6 bases). The CDR3 is 14 residues long. V was shortened by 6 bases and J by 3 bases, with 12 bases between the two germline ends. As DNA, the CDR3 is TGTGCCAGCAGCCCGACAGGAATCAATCAGCCCCAGCATTTT. Residues: CASSPTGINQPQHF.

This clonotype was seen a few times. The chain joins TRBV5-5 to TRBJ2-5; 13 positions agree with TRBD2. This CDR3 is 18 amino acids long. The ends lost 3 bases at V and 2 bases at J; junction bases unmatched: 10. Germline assignment: CDR1 SGHKS and CDR2 YYEKEE (reference sequence). The CDR3 sequence: CASSSRLAGGASQETQYF. DNA of the CDR3: TGTGCCAGCAGCTCGCGACTAGCGGGGGGAGCCAGTCAAGAGACCCAGTACTTC.

The rearrangement uses TRBV5-1 and TRBJ1-1; perhaps TRBD1 as D (6 bases). With 4 bases removed from V and 0 bases from J, the gap between germline ends came to 10 bases. The CDR3 spans 14 residues. Germline lookup yields CDR1 SGHRS and CDR2 YFSETQ. The CDR3 DNA reads TGCGCCAGCAGCAAGCGGACAGTGAACACTGAAGCTTTCTTT. Protein sequence: CASSKRTVNTEAFF.

This chain connects TRBV12-3 or TRBV12-4 to TRBJ1-6; maybe TRBD1 (5 bases). V was cut by 2 bases and J by 6 bases, with 8 bases left in between. The CDR3 runs 14 residues. In nucleotides, the CDR3 is TGTGCCAGCAGTTTAAGACAGATTAATTCACCCCTCCACTTT. It yields the protein CASSLRQINSPLHF.

The chain employs TRBV12-3 or TRBV12-4 and TRBJ2-1; the D gene is possibly TRBD1 (6 bases). The length of the CDR3 is 11 residues. V gave up 6 bases and J gave up 12 bases, with 12 bases separating them. CDR3 sequence: CASSQGSGQFF. In DNA, the CDR3 is TGTGCCAGCAGCCAGGGGTCGGGGCAGTTCTTC.

In this sample, this clonotype turned up a few times. V is TRBV7-2 and J is TRBJ1-2; D is unclear. CDR1 is SGHTA and CDR2 is FQGNSA in the germline V gene. V lost 2 bases and J 8 bases, leaving 18 bases between the germline ends. CDR3 size: 15 residues. The CDR3 protein is CASSLQADGDGGYTF. The CDR3 DNA follows: TGTGCCAGCAGCTTACAGGCGGACGGAGATGGGGGCTACACCTTC.

The rearrangement joins TRBV20-1 to TRBJ2-7; perhaps TRBD2 as D (6 bases). CDR3 length: 14 residues. CDR1 is DFQATT, CDR2 SNEGSKA, per germline (reference sequence). The V end was cut by 3 bases, the J end by 7 bases, with 19 bases between. In nucleotides, the CDR3 is TGCAGTGCTAGCGACCCACGGGGGTCCCGGGAGCAGTACTTC. Its translation: CSASDPRGSREQYF.

The CDR3 here is CASSLLGFRSPLHF. The CDR3 DNA is TGTGCCAGCAGCTTGCTTGGGTTTCGTTCACCCCTCCACTTT. This rearrangement joins TRBV5-5 to TRBJ1-6, with unresolved D. V lost 1 base and J 9 bases, leaving 11 bases between the germline ends. This CDR3 spans 14 amino acids. Germline values: CDR1 SGHKS, CDR2 YYEKEE (reference sequence).

This clonotype was seen only a few times. The chain joins TRBV30 to TRBJ1-4; the D gene is possibly TRBD1 (5 bases). The CDR3 consists of 15 residues. Trimming removed 1 base at V and 8 bases at J, with 17 bases between. Looked up from germline, CDR1 is GTSNPN and CDR2 is SVGIG (reference sequence). The CDR3 loop is CAWSGSSGRGEKLFF. For the CDR3, the DNA is TGTGCCTGGAGTGGCTCCTCGGGGCGAGGAGAAAAACTGTTTTTT. The full variable domain, completed using reference TRBV30 and TRBJ1-4, is SQTIHQWPATLVQPVGSPLSLECTVEGTSNPNLYWYRQAAGRGLQLLFYSVGIGQISSEVPQNLSASRPQDRQFILSSKKLLLSDSGFYLCAWSGSSGRGEKLFFGSGTQLSVL.

The rearrangement uses TRBV5-1 and TRBJ2-7, with D maybe TRBD1 (5 bases). CDR1 and CDR2 (germline): SGHRS, YFSETQ. The ends were cut back, 4 bases at V and 4 bases at J, with 9 bases in the middle. The CDR3 is 12 amino acids. The CDR3 sequence is CASSPTDYEQYF. As DNA, the CDR3 is TGCGCCAGCAGCCCGACAGATTACGAGCAGTACTTC.

This clonotype occurred a few times. Relative to the germline gene, one junction end is altered; a read error may explain this. The chain uses TRBV10-3 and TRBJ1-5; unclear D gene. The germline V gene encodes CDR1 ENHRY and CDR2 SYGVKD. This CDR3 comprises 14 residues. CDR3 nucleotide sequence: TGTGCCAGCAGTTCGGGAAGGAGCAATCAGCCCCAGCATTTT. Its translation is CASSSGRSNQPQHF.

The CDR3 coding sequence is TGCAGTGCTAGGGCTCTGGACTATGGCTACACCTTC. Its protein is CSARALDYGYTF. The V call is TRBV20-1, the J call TRBJ1-2; D is unclear. V lost 3 bases and J 3 bases, leaving 8 bases between the germline ends. This CDR3 has 12 residues. Germline CDR1 DFQATT, CDR2 SNEGSKA (reference sequence).

This clonotype has more than one count but fewer than ten. V is TRBV6-2 or TRBV6-3 and J is TRBJ1-2; 7 bases line up with TRBD1. V lost 7 bases to trimming and J lost 8 bases; unmatched junction nucleotides: 10. CDR1 MNHEY and CDR2 SVGEGT come from the germline V gene. The CDR3 extends over 13 amino acids. CDR3 region: CASTQGQTTGYTF. In DNA, the CDR3 is TGTGCCAGCACCCAGGGACAGACGACGGGCTACACCTTC.

A few counts support this clonotype. The rearrangement joins TRBV20-1 to TRBJ1-1; TRBD1 matches at 10 bases. V was clipped by 5 bases and J by 0 bases; unmatched bases: 6. The CDR3 length is 15 residues. The V gene's germline CDR1 is DFQATT and CDR2 SNEGSKA (reference sequence). CDR3 residues: CSAGKTGGMNTEAFF. Here the CDR3 DNA reads TGCAGTGCTGGGAAGACAGGGGGCATGAACACTGAAGCTTTCTTT.

This clonotype occurred a few times. The genes are TRBV4-2 and TRBJ1-5, with 9 nucleotides matching TRBD1. The CDR3 runs to 17 residues. In germline, CDR1 is LGHNA, CDR2 YNFKEQ. The V gene end was trimmed by 1 base and the J gene end by 3 bases; junction bases not matched to a gene: 7. CDR3 DNA sequence: TGTGCCAGCAGCCAAGGGGACAGGGTAAGGGACAATCAGCCCCAGCATTTT. Encoded protein: CASSQGDRVRDNQPQHF.